Listed below are T cell receptor beta chains from one sample, sequenced in a study of blood T cell repertoires in COVID-19. TCRdb's table, derived via immunoSEQ multiplex PCR, lists solely in-frame clones and lacks some. The data show about 57,000 clones, with roughly four fifths seen just once and 8.2% held by the top ten. Sequenced: peripheral blood. These receptors came from a woman of 80 years or more with acute or convalescent COVID-19. Both conserved end residues are part of each CDR3. A D gene is named only where the DNA matches it firmly. Expanded clones get a size class; other rows say once, few or many, or leave the size out.

v_gene: TRBV11-3
d_gene: TRBD2
abundance: few
j_gene: TRBJ2-1
CDR3aa: CASSAGTSGTNEQFF
CDR3nt: TGTGCCAGCAGCGCCGGGACTAGCGGAACTAATGAGCAGTTCTTC

v_gene: TRBV20-1
d_gene: .
abundance: few
j_gene: TRBJ2-1
CDR3aa: CSASGGRGGTDNEQFF
CDR3nt: TGCAGTGCTAGTGGGGGGCGTGGGGGCACGGACAATGAGCAGTTCTTC

v_gene: TRBV5-1
d_gene: .
abundance: .
j_gene: TRBJ2-7
CDR3aa: CASSPMGPDYEQYF
CDR3nt: TGCGCCAGCAGCCCAATGGGGCCAGACTACGAGCAGTACTTC

v_gene: TRBV6-5
d_gene: .
abundance: .
j_gene: TRBJ2-1
CDR3aa: CASSPQLDNEQFF
CDR3nt: TGTGCCAGCAGCCCCCAACTCGACAATGAGCAGTTCTTC

v_gene: TRBV5-6
d_gene: .
abundance: .
j_gene: TRBJ1-6
CDR3aa: CASSLAQGLNSPLHF
CDR3nt: TGTGCCAGCAGCTTGGCACAGGGCCTTAATTCACCCCTCCACTTT

v_gene: TRBV10-3
d_gene: .
abundance: .
j_gene: TRBJ1-5
CDR3aa: CAISGLGGVQPQHF
CDR3nt: TGTGCCATCAGCGGACTCGGAGGGGTCCAGCCCCAGCATTTT

v_gene: TRBV19
d_gene: .
abundance: .
j_gene: TRBJ1-5
CDR3aa: CASSIGGTDSSAQHF
CDR3nt: TGTGCCAGTAGTATAGGGGGGACGGATTCTAGCGCCCAGCATTTT

v_gene: TRBV27
d_gene: .
abundance: .
j_gene: TRBJ2-7
CDR3aa: CASSLQSRSTYEQYF
CDR3nt: TGTGCCAGCAGTCTTCAAAGTAGATCAACCTACGAGCAGTACTTC

v_gene: TRBV5-1
d_gene: TRBD2
abundance: .
j_gene: TRBJ2-2
CDR3aa: CASSPTGTSSGELFF
CDR3nt: TGCGCCAGCAGCCCGACCGGGACTAGCAGCGGGGAGCTGTTTTTT

v_gene: TRBV7-6
d_gene: TRBD1
abundance: .
j_gene: TRBJ2-6
CDR3aa: CASSFILRQGAGANVLTF
CDR3nt: TGTGCCAGCAGCTTCATTTTGAGACAGGGGGCCGGGGCCAACGTCCTGACTTTC

v_gene: TRBV5-1
d_gene: TRBD1
abundance: .
j_gene: TRBJ1-1
CDR3aa: CASSLGQGGDTEAFF
CDR3nt: TGCGCCAGCAGCTTGGGGCAGGGGGGCGACACTGAAGCTTTCTTT

v_gene: TRBV6-5
d_gene: .
abundance: medium-sized
j_gene: TRBJ2-2
CDR3aa: CASRVGLFTGELFF
CDR3nt: TGTGCCAGCAGAGTTGGACTGTTCACCGGGGAGCTGTTTTTT